The sequence of this TCR beta chain was determined in a study of blood T cell repertoires in COVID-19. Study details: Samples came from the United States, Italy and Spain, spanning acute and convalescent COVID-19.

Authors' data handling: Reference gene primer amplification yielded estimated nucleated cell counts. Assay used: immunoSEQ multiplex PCR; TCRdb lists only in-frame clones, some missing. The V and J calls and clone size are taken from that table; D and trimming were inferred from the DNA. The sample has approximately 90,000 clones, 65% to 90% seen once. Trimming cost V 1 base and J 7 bases; bases outside gene matches: 4. Germline V CDR1 and CDR2: SEHNR, FQNEAQ (reference sequence). This CDR3 contains 15 residues. The chain is built from TRBV7-9 and TRBJ1-2; TRBD1 agrees at 12 bases. The TCR was taken from a man aged 55-75 years with acute or convalescent COVID-19. The source material was peripheral blood. The CDR3 DNA reads TGTGCCAGCAGCTTAGACGGGACAGGGGGCGGTGGCTACACCTTC. Translated, it gives CASSLDGTGGGGYTF.